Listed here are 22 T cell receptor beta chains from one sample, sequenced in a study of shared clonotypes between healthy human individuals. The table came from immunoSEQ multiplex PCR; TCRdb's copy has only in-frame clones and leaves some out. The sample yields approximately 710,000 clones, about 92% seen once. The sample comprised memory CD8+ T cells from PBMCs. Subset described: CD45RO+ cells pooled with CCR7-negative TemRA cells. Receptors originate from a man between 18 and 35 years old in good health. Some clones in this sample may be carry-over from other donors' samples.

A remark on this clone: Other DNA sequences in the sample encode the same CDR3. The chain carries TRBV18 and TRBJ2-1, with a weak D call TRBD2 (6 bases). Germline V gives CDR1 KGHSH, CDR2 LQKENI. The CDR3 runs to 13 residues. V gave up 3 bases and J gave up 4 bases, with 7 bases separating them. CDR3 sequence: CASSPGGYNEQFF. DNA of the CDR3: TGTGCCAGCTCACCTGGGGGGTACAATGAGCAGTTCTTC.

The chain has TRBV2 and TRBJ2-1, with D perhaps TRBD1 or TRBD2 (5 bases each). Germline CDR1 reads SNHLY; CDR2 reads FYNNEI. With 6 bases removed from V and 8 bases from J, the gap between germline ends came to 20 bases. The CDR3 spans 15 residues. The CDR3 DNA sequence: TGTGCCAGCAGGGTCAGGGAGTTAGTCGGGGATGAGCAGTTCTTC. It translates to CASRVRELVGDEQFF.

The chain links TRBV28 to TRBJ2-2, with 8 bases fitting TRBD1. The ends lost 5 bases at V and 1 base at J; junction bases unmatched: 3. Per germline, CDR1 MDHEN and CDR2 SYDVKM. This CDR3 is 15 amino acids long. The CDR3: CASSTRGRNTGELFF. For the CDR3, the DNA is TGTGCCAGCAGTACCAGGGGGCGGAACACCGGGGAGCTGTTTTTT. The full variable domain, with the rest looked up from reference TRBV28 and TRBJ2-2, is DVKVTQSSRYLVKRTGEKVFLECVQDMDHENMFWYRQDPGLGLRLIYFSYDVKMKEKGDIPEGYSVSREKKERFSLILESASTNQTSMYLCASSTRGRNTGELFFGEGSRLTVL.

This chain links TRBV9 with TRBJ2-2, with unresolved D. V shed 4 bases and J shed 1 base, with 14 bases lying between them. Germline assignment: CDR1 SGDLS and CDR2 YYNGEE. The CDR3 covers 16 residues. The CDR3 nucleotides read TGTGCCAGCAGCTCCCGCGCGTCGCTGAACACCGGGGAGCTGTTTTTT. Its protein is CASSSRASLNTGELFF.

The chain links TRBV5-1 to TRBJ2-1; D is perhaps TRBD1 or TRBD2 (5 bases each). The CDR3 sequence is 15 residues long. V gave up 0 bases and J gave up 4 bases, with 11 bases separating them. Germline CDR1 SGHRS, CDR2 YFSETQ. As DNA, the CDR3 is TGCGCCAGCAGCTTGGCGGCAGGGACGTACAATGAGCAGTTCTTC. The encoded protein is CASSLAAGTYNEQFF.

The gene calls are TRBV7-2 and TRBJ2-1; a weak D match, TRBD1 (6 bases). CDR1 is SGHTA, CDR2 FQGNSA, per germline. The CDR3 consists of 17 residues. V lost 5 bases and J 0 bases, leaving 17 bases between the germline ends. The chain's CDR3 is CASSQHIRDNSYNEQFF. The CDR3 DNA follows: TGTGCCAGCAGCCAGCACATCCGGGACAACTCCTACAATGAGCAGTTCTTC.

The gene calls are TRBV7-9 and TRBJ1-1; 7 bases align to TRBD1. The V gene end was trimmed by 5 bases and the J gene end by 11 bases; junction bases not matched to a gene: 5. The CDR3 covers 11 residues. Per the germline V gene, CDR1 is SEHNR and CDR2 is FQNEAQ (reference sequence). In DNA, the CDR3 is TGTGCCAGCAGCGGTCAGGGGGACGCTTTCTTT. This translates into CASSGQGDAFF.

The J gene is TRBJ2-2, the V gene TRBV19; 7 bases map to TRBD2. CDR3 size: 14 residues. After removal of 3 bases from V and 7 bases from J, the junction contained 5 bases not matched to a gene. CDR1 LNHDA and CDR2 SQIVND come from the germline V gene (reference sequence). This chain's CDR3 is CASSIPLASGELFF. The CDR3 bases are TGTGCCAGTAGTATTCCACTAGCGAGCGGGGAGCTGTTTTTT.

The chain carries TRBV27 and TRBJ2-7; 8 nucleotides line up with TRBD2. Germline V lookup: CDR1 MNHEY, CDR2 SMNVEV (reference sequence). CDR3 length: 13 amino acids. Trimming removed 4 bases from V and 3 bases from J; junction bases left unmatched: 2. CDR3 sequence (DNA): TGTGCCAGCAGTTCTAGCGGGCTCTACGAGCAGTACTTC. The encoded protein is CASSSSGLYEQYF.

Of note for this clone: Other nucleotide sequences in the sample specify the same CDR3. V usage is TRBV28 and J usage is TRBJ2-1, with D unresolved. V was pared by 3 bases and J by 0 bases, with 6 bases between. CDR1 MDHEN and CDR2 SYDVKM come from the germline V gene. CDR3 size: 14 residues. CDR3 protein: CASSLQSSYNEQFF. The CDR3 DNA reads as TGTGCCAGCAGTTTGCAGAGCTCCTACAATGAGCAGTTCTTC.

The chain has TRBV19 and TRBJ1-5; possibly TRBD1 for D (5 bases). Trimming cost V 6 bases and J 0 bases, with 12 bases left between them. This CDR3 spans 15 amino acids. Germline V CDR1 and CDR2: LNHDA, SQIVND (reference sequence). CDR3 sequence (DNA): TGTGCCAGTAGGGGACCGAGATATAGCAATCAGCCCCAGCATTTT. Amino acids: CASRGPRYSNQPQHF.

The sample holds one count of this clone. CDR3 DNA: TGTGCCAGCAGCACGGCGAGGGACACTGAAGCTTTCTTT. Translated: CASSTARDTEAFF. The V gene is TRBV7-6, the J gene TRBJ1-1; D remains ambiguous. The CDR3 totals 13 residues. The germline CDR1 and CDR2 sequences are SGHVS and FNYEAQ. Trimming took 5 bases from V and 3 from J, leaving 10 bases between them.

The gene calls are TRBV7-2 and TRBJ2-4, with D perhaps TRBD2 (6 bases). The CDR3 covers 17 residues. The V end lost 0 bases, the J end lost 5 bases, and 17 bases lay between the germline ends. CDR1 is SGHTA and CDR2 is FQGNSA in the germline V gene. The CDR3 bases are TGTGCCAGCAGCTTAGCGCCGGGGCGGGAATCTGAAAACATTCAGTACTTC. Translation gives CASSLAPGRESENIQYF. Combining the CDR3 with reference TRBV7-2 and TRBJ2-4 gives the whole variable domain GAGVSQSPSNKVTEKGKDVELRCDPISGHTALYWYRQSLGQGLEFLIYFQGNSAPDKSGLPSDRFSAERTGGSVSTLTIQRTQQEDSAVYLCASSLAPGRESENIQYFGAGTRLSVL.

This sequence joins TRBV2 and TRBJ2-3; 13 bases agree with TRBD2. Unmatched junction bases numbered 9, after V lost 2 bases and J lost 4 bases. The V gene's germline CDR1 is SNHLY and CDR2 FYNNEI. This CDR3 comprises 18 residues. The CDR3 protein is CASSEFVTSGRRADTQYF. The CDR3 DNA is TGTGCCAGCAGTGAATTCGTGACTAGCGGGAGGAGGGCAGATACGCAGTATTTT.

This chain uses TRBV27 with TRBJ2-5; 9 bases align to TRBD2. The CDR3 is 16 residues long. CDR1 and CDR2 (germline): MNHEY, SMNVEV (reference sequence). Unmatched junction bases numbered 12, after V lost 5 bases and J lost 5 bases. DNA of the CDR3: TGTGCCAGCAGTCCCAGGGCGGGAGGGCCAGGGGAGACCCAGTACTTC. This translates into CASSPRAGGPGETQYF.

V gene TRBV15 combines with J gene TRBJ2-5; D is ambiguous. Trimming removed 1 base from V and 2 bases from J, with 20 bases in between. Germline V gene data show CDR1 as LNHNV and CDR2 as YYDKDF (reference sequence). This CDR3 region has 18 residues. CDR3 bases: TGTGCCACCAGCAGAGTTTTGACGGCAACGACGCTACAAGAGACCCAGTACTTC. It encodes CATSRVLTATTLQETQYF.

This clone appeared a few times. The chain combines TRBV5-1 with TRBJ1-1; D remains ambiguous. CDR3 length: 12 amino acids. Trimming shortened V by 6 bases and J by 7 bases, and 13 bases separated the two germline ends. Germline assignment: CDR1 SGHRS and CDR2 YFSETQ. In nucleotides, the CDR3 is TGCGCCAGCACGGGTAGCCAGAGTGAAGCTTTCTTT. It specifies CASTGSQSEAFF.

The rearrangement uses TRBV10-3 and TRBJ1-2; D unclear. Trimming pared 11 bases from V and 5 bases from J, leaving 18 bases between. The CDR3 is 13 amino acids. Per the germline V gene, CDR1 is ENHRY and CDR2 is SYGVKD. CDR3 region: CASSREVGYGYTF. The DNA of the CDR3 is TGTGCCTCCAGCCGCGAGGTGGGATATGGCTACACCTTC.

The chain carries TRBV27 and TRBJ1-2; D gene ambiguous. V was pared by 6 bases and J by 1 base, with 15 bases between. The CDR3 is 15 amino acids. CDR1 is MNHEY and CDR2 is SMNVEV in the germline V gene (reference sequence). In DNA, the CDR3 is TGTGCCAGCAGAACCACGCCCGGGAGTAACTATGGCTACACCTTC. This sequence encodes CASRTTPGSNYGYTF.

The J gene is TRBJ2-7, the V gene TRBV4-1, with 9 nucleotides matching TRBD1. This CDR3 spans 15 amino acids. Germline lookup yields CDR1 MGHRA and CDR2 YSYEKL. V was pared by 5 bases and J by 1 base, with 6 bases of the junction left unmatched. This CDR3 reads CASSSRQGVSYEQYF. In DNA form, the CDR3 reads TGCGCCAGCAGCTCACGACAGGGGGTATCCTACGAGCAGTACTTC.

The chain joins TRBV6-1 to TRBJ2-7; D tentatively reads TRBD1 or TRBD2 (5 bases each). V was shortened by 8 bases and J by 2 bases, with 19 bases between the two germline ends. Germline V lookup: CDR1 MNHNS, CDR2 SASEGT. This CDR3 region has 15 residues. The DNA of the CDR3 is TGTGCCAGCCGGAAGCAGGGACCACTCCCCTACGAGCAGTACTTC. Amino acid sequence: CASRKQGPLPYEQYF.

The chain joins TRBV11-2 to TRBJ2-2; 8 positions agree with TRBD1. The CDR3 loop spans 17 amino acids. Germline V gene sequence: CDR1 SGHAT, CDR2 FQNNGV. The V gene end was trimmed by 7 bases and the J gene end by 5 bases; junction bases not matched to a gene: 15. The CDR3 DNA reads TGTGCCAGCACCCTCGGCAGGGGGCGTCGTTGGACCGGGGAGCTGTTTTTT. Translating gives CASTLGRGRRWTGELFF.